Listed here is a single T cell receptor (beta chain). Antigen unknown. PCR used 60 Vbeta primers and 13 Jbeta primers. Profiling relied on immunoSEQ multiplex PCR, and the TCRdb table lists in-frame clones only, not all of them. The sample has some 140,000 clones, 70% to 75% seen once; the top ten hold 1.3%. This sample is drawn from a study of cytomegalovirus exposure and HLA in healthy donors. V gave up 6 bases and J gave up 3 bases; unmatched junction bases: 4. Per the germline V gene, CDR1 is MNHNS and CDR2 is SASEGT. The CDR3 is made up of 13 amino acids. General study findings and limits: Presence/absence comparisons presumed near-even sequencing depth among donors.

The clonotype comes from a woman aged 40 to 50 in good health and CMV-seronegative. The chain joins TRBV6-1 to TRBJ2-7, with TRBD1 matching over 8 bases. Sequencing used PBMCs. The CDR3 sequence: CASRTGDFYEQYF. CDR3 sequence (DNA): TGTGCCAGCAGGACAGGGGACTTCTACGAGCAGTACTTC.